The 21 T cell receptor beta chains presented below share a single source sample, sequenced in a study of molecular identifiers for immune sequencing clone quantification. TCRdb re-called the PCR reads with MiXCR, one entry per CDR3 protein. Of 300,000 to 400,000 distinct CDR3 sequences in the sample, 20% to 25% were seen once. Sequencing input: naive CD8+ T cells from blood, with Jurkat cell RNA spiked in. Subset defined: FACS-sorted CD8+CD4-CCR7+CD45RA+ naive T cells. The origin of the receptors is a human donor in good health. Some libraries in this study had Jurkat cell RNA spiked in.

This clonotype came up many times. V is TRBV20-1 and J is TRBJ1-1; perhaps TRBD1 as D (6 bases). Trimming stripped 0 bases from V and 5 bases from J, with 16 bases between. The germline V gene encodes CDR1 DFQATT and CDR2 SNEGSKA (reference sequence). The CDR3 extends over 15 amino acids. DNA of the CDR3: TGCAGTGCTAGAGATCCATATGGGGGGCGTACTGAAGCTTTCTTT. Its translation: CSARDPYGGRTEAFF.

This clonotype was seen ten or more times. The chain employs TRBV2 and TRBJ2-1; no firm D call. CDR1 is SNHLY, CDR2 FYNNEI, per germline. The ends were cut back, 4 bases at V and 7 bases at J, with 5 bases in the middle. There are 11 residues in the CDR3. The CDR3 sequence is CASSGRNEQFF. The CDR3, as DNA: TGTGCCAGCAGTGGTCGTAATGAGCAGTTCTTC.

The sample holds a few counts of this clonotype. V usage is TRBV2 and J usage is TRBJ1-5, with D unclear. CDR1 is SNHLY and CDR2 is FYNNEI in the germline V gene. The ends were cut back, 3 bases at V and 0 bases at J, with 6 bases in the middle. The CDR3 contains 14 residues. In DNA, the CDR3 is TGTGCCAGCAGTGAGGGGAATAGCAATCAGCCCCAGCATTTT. It translates to CASSEGNSNQPQHF. Full variable domain (remainder filled in from reference TRBV2 and TRBJ1-5): EPEVTQTPSHQVTQMGQEVILRCVPISNHLYFYWYRQILGQKVEFLVSFYNNEISEKSEIFDDQFSVERPDGSNFTLKIRSTKLEDSAMYFCASSEGNSNQPQHFGDGTRLSIL.

This clonotype was counted once. This clone may be a read error of a much larger clone one base away. The rearrangement links TRBV9 to TRBJ2-3, with D perhaps assigned TRBD1 or TRBD2 (5 bases each). V lost 3 bases and J lost 4, with 21 bases in between. This CDR3 is 17 amino acids long. CDR1 and CDR2 from the germline V gene are SGDLS and YYNGEE. The CDR3 DNA follows: TGTGCCAGCAGCGGACAACGGGGTTCAGGGAACGCAGATACGCAGTATTTT. Translation: CASSGQRGSGNADTQYF.

This clonotype showed up many times. The rearrangement uses TRBV27 and TRBJ2-5; D possibly corresponds to TRBD1 (5 bases). This CDR3 has 14 residues. Trimming pared 2 bases from V and 2 bases from J, leaving 9 bases between. CDR1 and CDR2 from the germline V gene are MNHEY and SMNVEV (reference sequence). CDR3 residues: CASSLVGQQETQYF. The CDR3 nucleotides are TGTGCCAGCAGTTTAGTAGGACAACAAGAGACCCAGTACTTC.

In regard to this clonotype: This may come from a read error, since a much larger clone is one base off. CDR3 region: CASSFRTVSSDTQYF. CDR3 nucleotides: TGTGCCAGCAGTTTTCGGACAGTAAGCTCAGATACGCAGTATTTT. V is TRBV6-5 and J is TRBJ2-3; possible D gene TRBD1, 6 bases. Germline V lookup: CDR1 MNHEY, CDR2 SVGAGI. The CDR3 runs to 15 residues. Between the trimmed V and J ends, which lost 4 bases and 4 bases, there was a span of 15 bases.

V gene TRBV4-1 combines with J gene TRBJ2-1; perhaps TRBD1 as D (6 bases). Germline CDR1 and CDR2: MGHRA and YSYEKL. V was clipped by 0 bases and J by 5 bases, with 11 bases between them. The CDR3 covers 15 residues. The CDR3 is CASSQEHRENNEQFF. As DNA, the CDR3 is TGCGCCAGCAGCCAAGAGCACAGGGAGAACAATGAGCAGTTCTTC.

For this clonotype: Just one base apart from a much larger clone, this may be a read error. The CDR3 reads CASSHSGTSTDTQHF. As DNA, the CDR3 is TGCGCCAGCAGCCACTCCGGGACTAGCACAGATACGCAGCATTTT. The chain joins TRBV4-3 to TRBJ2-3; a possible D gene is TRBD1 (5 bases). The J call could be wrong; TRBJ1-5 is a better fit for the DNA end. The V gene's germline CDR1 is LGHNA and CDR2 YSLEER. The CDR3 covers 15 residues.

On this clonotype itself: Just one base apart from a much larger clone, this may be a read error. The CDR3 here is CASSVRVGNEQYF. CDR3 sequence (DNA): TGTGCCAGCAGCGTCAGGGTCGGTAACGAGCAGTACTTC. The chain employs TRBV9 and TRBJ2-7, with D possibly being TRBD1 (5 bases). This CDR3 has 13 amino acids. V lost 2 bases, J lost 5 bases, and 11 bases lay in between. Germline CDR1 SGDLS, CDR2 YYNGEE.

This clonotype was seen more than once but under ten times. The J gene is TRBJ2-7, the V gene TRBV30; 9 bases match TRBD1. Germline loops: CDR1 GTSNPN, CDR2 SVGIG (reference sequence). The CDR3 sequence is 19 residues long. V lost 2 bases, J lost 2 bases, and 19 bases stayed unmatched. The CDR3: CAWSSDEPGQGFLPYEQYF. The CDR3 DNA follows: TGTGCCTGGAGTTCCGACGAACCGGGACAGGGTTTTCTCCCCTACGAGCAGTACTTC.

In its sample, this clonotype was seen many times. The chain is built from TRBV11-3 and TRBJ2-1; D gene unclear. The germline V and J ends were trimmed by 4 bases and 6 bases, with 10 bases remaining between them. Germline CDR1 reads SGHNT; CDR2 reads YENEEA. The CDR3 spans 13 residues. CDR3 DNA: TGTGCCAGCAGCTCCACAATCACCAATGAGCAGTTCTTC. This sequence encodes CASSSTITNEQFF.

V and J are TRBV11-2 and TRBJ2-7; tentatively, D is TRBD1 (5 bases). Trimming stripped 2 bases from V and 2 bases from J, with 19 bases between. Germline V gene lookup returns CDR1 SGHAT and CDR2 FQNNGV. The CDR3 has 17 residues. The CDR3 DNA follows: TGTGCCAGCAGCTTAAATGGTAGGGGCACCATGCCCTACGAGCAGTACTTC. Protein sequence: CASSLNGRGTMPYEQYF.

This clonotype has just a few counts. The chain recombines TRBV4-3 with TRBJ2-1, with 7 positions matching TRBD2. The germline V gene has CDR1 LGHNA and CDR2 YSLEER. The CDR3 loop spans 16 amino acids. The trim removed 0 bases at V and 4 bases at J, leaving 6 bases unmatched. CDR3 region: CASSQDTAGPYNEQFF. In DNA form, the CDR3 reads TGCGCCAGCAGCCAAGATACAGCGGGGCCTTACAATGAGCAGTTCTTC.

This clonotype was seen many times. The V and J genes are TRBV24-1 and TRBJ2-1; no firm D call. The CDR3 covers 13 residues. The V end was cut by 5 bases, the J end by 6 bases, with 10 bases between. Germline V CDR1 and CDR2: KGHDR, SFDVKD. The CDR3 is CATSGGSLNEQFF. For the CDR3, the DNA is TGTGCCACCAGTGGAGGATCCCTCAATGAGCAGTTCTTC.

This clonotype was seen only a few times. This chain links TRBV7-9 with TRBJ2-5, with 9 positions matching TRBD2. CDR1 is SEHNR and CDR2 is FQNEAQ in the germline V gene (reference sequence). The CDR3 covers 15 residues. V dropped 4 bases and J dropped 4; count of bases not matched to a gene: 7. DNA for the CDR3: TGTGCCAGCAGCTCCCTGGCGGGGGGGCCAGAGACCCAGTACTTC. Protein sequence: CASSSLAGGPETQYF. The full variable domain, in which reference TRBV7-9 and TRBJ2-5 provide the parts outside the CDR3, is DTGVSQNPRHKITKRGQNVTFRCDPISEHNRLYWYRQTLGQGPEFLTYFQNEAQLEKSRLLSDRFSAERPKGSFSTLEIQRTEQGDSAMYLCASSSLAGGPETQYFGPGTRLLVL.

The chain combines TRBV20-1 with TRBJ2-3; D call uncertain. The germline V and J ends were trimmed by 0 bases and 0 bases, with 16 bases remaining between them. The CDR3 is made up of 17 amino acids. Per the germline V gene, CDR1 is DFQATT and CDR2 is SNEGSKA (reference sequence). DNA for the CDR3: TGCAGTGCTAGAGAAGAGGCGGTAGTGGCTAGCACAGATACGCAGTATTTT. This codes for CSAREEAVVASTDTQYF.

This clonotype was detected only once. A read error may explain this, as a much larger clone is one base away. The chain couples TRBV7-2 to TRBJ2-5; TRBD1 agrees at 10 bases. This CDR3 is 13 amino acids long. Per the germline V gene, CDR1 is SGHTA and CDR2 is FQGNSA. CDR3 loop: CASGLGDRGTQYF. As DNA, the CDR3 is TGTGCCAGCGGCTTAGGGGACAGGGGAACCCAGTACTTC. The variable domain in full, with the rest retrieved from reference TRBV7-2 and TRBJ2-5, is GAGVSQSPSNKVTEKGKDVELRCDPISGHTALYWYRQSLGQGLEFLIYFQGNSAPDKSGLPSDRFSAERTGGSVSTLTIQRTQQEDSAVYLCASGLGDRGTQYFGPGTRLLVL.

As to this clonotype: A much larger clone is a single base away; this may be a read error. Here the CDR3 reads CASSLGYLETDTQYF. The CDR3, as DNA: TGTGCCAGCAGCTTAGGGTACCTGGAAACAGATACGCAGTATTTT. This chain joins TRBV7-7 and TRBJ2-3; D not certain. The CDR3 is 15 amino acids. The V gene lost 1 base and the J gene lost 3 bases, with 11 bases spanning the gap. The germline V gene encodes CDR1 SSHAT and CDR2 FNYEAQ (reference sequence). Variable domain in full (rest from reference TRBV7-7 and TRBJ2-3): GAGVSQSPRYKVTKRGQDVTLRCDPISSHATLYWYQQALGQGPEFLTYFNYEAQPDKSGLPSDRFSAERPEGSISTLTIQRTEQRDSAMYRCASSLGYLETDTQYFGPGTRLTVL.

This clonotype was recorded at least ten times. The chain couples TRBV6-5 to TRBJ2-7, with unresolved D. CDR1 MNHEY and CDR2 SVGAGI come from the germline V gene. CDR3 length: 11 amino acids. V was pared by 2 bases and J by 7 bases, with 6 bases between. The chain's CDR3 is CASSYGIEQYF. The CDR3 DNA follows: TGTGCCAGCAGTTACGGTATAGAGCAGTACTTC.

This clonotype was picked up many times. The chain recombines TRBV4-3 with TRBJ2-7; tentatively, D is TRBD2 (6 bases). This CDR3 has 15 amino acids. With 3 bases removed from V and 2 bases from J, the gap between germline ends came to 14 bases. CDR1 and CDR2 (germline): LGHNA, YSLEER. The CDR3, as DNA: TGCGCCAGCAGCCAGGAGGGCGGAGGGACCTACGAGCAGTACTTC. Translated: CASSQEGGGTYEQYF.

This clonotype has only a few counts. This chain joins TRBV10-3 and TRBJ2-7; D possibly uses TRBD1 or TRBD2 (5 bases each). The V end lost 6 bases, the J end lost 0 bases, and 15 bases lay between the germline ends. The germline gives CDR1 ENHRY, CDR2 SYGVKD. The CDR3 is 15 amino acids. The CDR3 here is CAIREPGPSSYEQYF. Written as DNA, the CDR3 is TGTGCCATCAGAGAACCGGGACCGAGCTCCTACGAGCAGTACTTC.